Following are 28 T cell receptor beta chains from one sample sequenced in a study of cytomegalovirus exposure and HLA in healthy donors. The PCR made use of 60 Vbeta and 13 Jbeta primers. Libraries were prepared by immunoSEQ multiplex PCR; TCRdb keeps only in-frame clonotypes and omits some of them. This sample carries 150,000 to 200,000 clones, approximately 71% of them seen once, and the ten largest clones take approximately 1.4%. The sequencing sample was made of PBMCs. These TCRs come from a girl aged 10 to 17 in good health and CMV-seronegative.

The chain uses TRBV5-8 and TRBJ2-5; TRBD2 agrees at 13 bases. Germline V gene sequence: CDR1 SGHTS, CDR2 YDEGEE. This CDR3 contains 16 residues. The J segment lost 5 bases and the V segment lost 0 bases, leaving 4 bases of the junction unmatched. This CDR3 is CASSLELAGGVETQYF. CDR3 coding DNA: TGTGCCAGCAGCTTGGAACTAGCGGGGGGGGTTGAGACCCAGTACTTC.

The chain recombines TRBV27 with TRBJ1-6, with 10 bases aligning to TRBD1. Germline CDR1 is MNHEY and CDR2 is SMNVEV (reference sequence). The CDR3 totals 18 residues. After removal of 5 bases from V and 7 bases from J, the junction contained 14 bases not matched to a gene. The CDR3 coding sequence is TGTGCCAGCAGTGCCCGCCTGACAGGGGGCGACGGAAATTCACCCCTCCACTTT. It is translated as CASSARLTGGDGNSPLHF.

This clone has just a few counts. CDR3 in amino acids: CASSQGPHLTTGFTEAFF. CDR3 coding DNA: TGCGCCAGCAGCCAAGGGCCCCACCTTACGACAGGATTCACTGAAGCTTTCTTT. J is TRBJ1-1 and V is TRBV4-1, with D possibly matching TRBD1 (6 bases). Germline CDR1 is MGHRA and CDR2 is YSYEKL. Trimming removed 1 base from V and 4 bases from J, with 22 bases in between. The CDR3 runs to 18 residues.

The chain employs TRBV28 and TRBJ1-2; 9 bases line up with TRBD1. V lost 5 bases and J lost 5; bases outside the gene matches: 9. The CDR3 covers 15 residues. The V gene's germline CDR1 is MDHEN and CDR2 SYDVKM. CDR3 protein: CASSTAGTGIYGYTF. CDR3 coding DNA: TGTGCCAGCAGTACAGCCGGGACAGGGATTTATGGCTACACCTTC.

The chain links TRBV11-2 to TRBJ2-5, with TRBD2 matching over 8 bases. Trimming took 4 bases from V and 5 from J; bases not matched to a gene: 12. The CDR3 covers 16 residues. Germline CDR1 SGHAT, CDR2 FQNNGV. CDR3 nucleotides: TGTGCCAGCAGCTCAAAACCGGGGGGGCTTCGGGAGACCCAGTACTTC. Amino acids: CASSSKPGGLRETQYF.

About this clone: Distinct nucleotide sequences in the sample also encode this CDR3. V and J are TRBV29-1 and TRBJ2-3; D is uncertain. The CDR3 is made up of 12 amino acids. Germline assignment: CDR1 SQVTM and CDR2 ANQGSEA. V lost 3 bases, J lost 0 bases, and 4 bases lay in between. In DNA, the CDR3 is TGCAGCGTTGACACTAGCACAGATACGCAGTATTTT. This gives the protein CSVDTSTDTQYF.

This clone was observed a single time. CDR3 sequence: CASSEYNEQFF. CDR3 sequence (DNA): TGTGCCAGCAGTGAGTACAATGAGCAGTTCTTC. This rearrangement joins TRBV11-2 to TRBJ2-1; unclear D gene. Trimming cost V 6 bases and J 4 bases, with 4 bases left between them. CDR3 size: 11 residues. Looked up from germline, CDR1 is SGHAT and CDR2 is FQNNGV. Full variable domain (outside the CDR3, taken from reference TRBV11-2 and TRBJ2-1): EAGVAQSPRYKIIEKRQSVAFWCNPISGHATLYWYQQILGQGPKLLIQFQNNGVVDDSQLPKDRFSAERLKGVDSTLKIQPAKLEDSAVYLCASSEYNEQFFGPGTRLTVL.

This CDR3 reads CASRPLAGGPDTQYF. The DNA for the CDR3 is TGTGCCAGCAGGCCACTAGCGGGGGGGCCAGATACGCAGTATTTT. The rearrangement joins TRBV6-1 to TRBJ2-3, with TRBD2 matching over 13 bases. CDR1 and CDR2 from the germline V gene are MNHNS and SASEGT. Unmatched junction bases numbered 4, after V lost 6 bases and J lost 4 bases. CDR3 length equals 15 residues.

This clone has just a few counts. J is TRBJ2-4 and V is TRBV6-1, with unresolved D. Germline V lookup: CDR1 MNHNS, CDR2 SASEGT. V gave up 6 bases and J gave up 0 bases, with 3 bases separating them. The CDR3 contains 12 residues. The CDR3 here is CASSLAKNIQYF. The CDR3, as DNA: TGTGCCAGCAGCCTAGCCAAAAACATTCAGTACTTC.

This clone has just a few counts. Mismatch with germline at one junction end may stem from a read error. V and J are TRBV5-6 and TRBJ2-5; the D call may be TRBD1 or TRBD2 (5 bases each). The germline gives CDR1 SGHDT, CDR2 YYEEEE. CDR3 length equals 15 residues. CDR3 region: CASTLGVGRQETQYF. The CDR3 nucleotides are TGTGCCAGCACCTTGGGGGTGGGCCGACAAGAGACCCAGTACTTC.

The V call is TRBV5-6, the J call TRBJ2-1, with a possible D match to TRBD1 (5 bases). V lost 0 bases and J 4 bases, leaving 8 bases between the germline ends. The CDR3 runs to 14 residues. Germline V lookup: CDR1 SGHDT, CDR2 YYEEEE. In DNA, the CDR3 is TGTGCCAGCAGCTTGGGAGACAGTTACAATGAGCAGTTCTTC. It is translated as CASSLGDSYNEQFF.

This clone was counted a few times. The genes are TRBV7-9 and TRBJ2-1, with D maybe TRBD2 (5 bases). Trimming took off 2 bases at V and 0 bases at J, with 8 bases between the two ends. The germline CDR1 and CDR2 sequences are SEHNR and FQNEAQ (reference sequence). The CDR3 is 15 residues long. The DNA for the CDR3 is TGTGCCAGCAGCTTACTGGGGAGCTCCTACAATGAGCAGTTCTTC. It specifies CASSLLGSSYNEQFF.

The CDR3 reads CASQGDTTQGSGANVLTF. Written as DNA, the CDR3 is TGTGCCAGCCAGGGGGACACCACACAGGGCTCTGGGGCCAACGTCCTGACTTTC. The gene calls are TRBV7-9 and TRBJ2-6; TRBD1 aligns across 7 bases. With V trimmed by 8 bases and J by 0 bases, 13 bases remained unmatched. The V gene's germline CDR1 is SEHNR and CDR2 FQNEAQ (reference sequence). The CDR3 loop spans 18 amino acids.

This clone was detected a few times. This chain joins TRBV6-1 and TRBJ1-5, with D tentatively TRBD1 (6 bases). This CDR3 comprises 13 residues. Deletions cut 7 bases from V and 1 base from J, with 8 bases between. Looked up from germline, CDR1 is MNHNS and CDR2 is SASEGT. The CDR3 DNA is TGTGCCAGCAACAGGGACAGCAATCAGCCCCAGCATTTT. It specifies CASNRDSNQPQHF.

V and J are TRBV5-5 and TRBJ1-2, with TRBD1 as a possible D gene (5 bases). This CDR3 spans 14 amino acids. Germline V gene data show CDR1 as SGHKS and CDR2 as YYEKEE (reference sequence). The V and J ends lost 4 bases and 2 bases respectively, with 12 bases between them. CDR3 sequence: CASSQAGGNYGYTF. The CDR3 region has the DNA TGTGCCAGCAGCCAGGCGGGGGGAAACTATGGCTACACCTTC. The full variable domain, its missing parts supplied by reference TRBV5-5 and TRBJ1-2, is DAGVTQSPTHLIKTRGQQVTLRCSPISGHKSVSWYQQVLGQGPQFIFQYYEKEERGRGNFPDRFSARQFPNYSSELNVNALLLGDSALYLCASSQAGGNYGYTFGSGTRLTVV.

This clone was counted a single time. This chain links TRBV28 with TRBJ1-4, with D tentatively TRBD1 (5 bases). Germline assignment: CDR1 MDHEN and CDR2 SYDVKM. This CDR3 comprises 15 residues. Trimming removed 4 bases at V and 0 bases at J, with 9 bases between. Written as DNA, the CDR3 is TGTGCCAGCAGTTCTACAGGCGCAACTAATGAAAAACTGTTTTTT. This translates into CASSSTGATNEKLFF.

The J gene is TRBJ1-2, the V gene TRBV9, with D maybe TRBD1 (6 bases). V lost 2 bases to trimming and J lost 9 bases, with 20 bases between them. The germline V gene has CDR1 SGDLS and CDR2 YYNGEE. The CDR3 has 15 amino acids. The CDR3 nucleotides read TGTGCCAGCAGCGTGCAGGACAGCCCGTATAGTAGCTACACCTTC. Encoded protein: CASSVQDSPYSSYTF. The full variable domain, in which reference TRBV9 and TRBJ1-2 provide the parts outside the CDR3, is DSGVTQTPKHLITATGQRVTLRCSPRSGDLSVYWYQQSLDQGLQFLIQYYNGEERAKGNILERFSAQQFPDLHSELNLSSLELGDSALYFCASSVQDSPYSSYTFGSGTRLTVV.

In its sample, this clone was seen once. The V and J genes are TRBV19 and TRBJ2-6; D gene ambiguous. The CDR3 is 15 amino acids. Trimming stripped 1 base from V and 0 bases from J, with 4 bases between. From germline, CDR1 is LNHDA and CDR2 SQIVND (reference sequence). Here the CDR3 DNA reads TGTGCCAGTAGTATAGTGAGCTCTGGGGCCAACGTCCTGACTTTC. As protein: CASSIVSSGANVLTF.

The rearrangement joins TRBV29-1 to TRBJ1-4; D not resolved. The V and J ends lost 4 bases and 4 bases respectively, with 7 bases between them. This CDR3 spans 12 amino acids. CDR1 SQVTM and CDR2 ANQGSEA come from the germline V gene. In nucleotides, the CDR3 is TGCAGCGTTGTTTCGGTTAATGAAAAACTGTTTTTT. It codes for CSVVSVNEKLFF.

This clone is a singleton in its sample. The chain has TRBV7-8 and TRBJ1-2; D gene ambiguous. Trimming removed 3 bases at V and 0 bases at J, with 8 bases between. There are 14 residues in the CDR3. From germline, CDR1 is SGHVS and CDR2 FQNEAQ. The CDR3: CASSFAGSNYGYTF. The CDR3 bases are TGTGCCAGCAGCTTCGCGGGTTCTAACTATGGCTACACCTTC.

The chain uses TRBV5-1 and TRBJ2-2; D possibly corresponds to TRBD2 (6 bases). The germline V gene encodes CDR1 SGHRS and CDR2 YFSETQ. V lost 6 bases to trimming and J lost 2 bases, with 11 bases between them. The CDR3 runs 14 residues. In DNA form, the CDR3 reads TGCGCCAGCATGGAGGGCCCAAACACCGGGGAGCTGTTTTTT. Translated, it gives CASMEGPNTGELFF.

Written as DNA, the CDR3 is TGTGCCAGCAGTCCTGATACAGGGATTCGACTAGAAGCTTTCTTT. This encodes CASSPDTGIRLEAFF. This sequence joins TRBV6-1 and TRBJ1-1, with TRBD1 as a possible D gene (6 bases). The CDR3 spans 15 residues. Germline CDR1 MNHNS, CDR2 SASEGT. V was pared by 5 bases and J by 8 bases, with 21 bases between.

In DNA form, the CDR3 reads TGTGCCACCAGCAGAGTCGAGTTTTACGAGCAGTACTTC. Its protein is CATSRVEFYEQYF. The chain links TRBV15 to TRBJ2-7, with D unresolved. This CDR3 region has 13 residues. Germline lookup yields CDR1 LNHNV and CDR2 YYDKDF (reference sequence). V was trimmed by 1 base and J by 4 bases, leaving 8 bases between them.

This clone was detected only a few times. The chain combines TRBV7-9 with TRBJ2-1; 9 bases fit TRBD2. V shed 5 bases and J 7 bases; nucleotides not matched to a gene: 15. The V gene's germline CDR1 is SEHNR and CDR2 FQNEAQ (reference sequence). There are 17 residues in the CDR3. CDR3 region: CASSHPPRTSVTNEQFF. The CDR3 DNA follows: TGTGCCAGCAGCCATCCCCCCCGGACTAGCGTTACAAATGAGCAGTTCTTC. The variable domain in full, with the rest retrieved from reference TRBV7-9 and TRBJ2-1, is DTGVSQNPRHKITKRGQNVTFRCDPISEHNRLYWYRQTLGQGPEFLTYFQNEAQLEKSRLLSDRFSAERPKGSFSTLEIQRTEQGDSAMYLCASSHPPRTSVTNEQFFGPGTRLTVL.

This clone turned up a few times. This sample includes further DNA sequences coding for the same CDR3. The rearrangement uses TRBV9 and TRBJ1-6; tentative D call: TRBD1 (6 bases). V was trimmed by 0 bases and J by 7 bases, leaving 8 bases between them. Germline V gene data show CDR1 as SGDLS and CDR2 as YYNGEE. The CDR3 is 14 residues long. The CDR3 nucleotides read TGTGCCAGCAGCGTAGAGGGGGAGAATTCACCCCTCCACTTT. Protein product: CASSVEGENSPLHF.

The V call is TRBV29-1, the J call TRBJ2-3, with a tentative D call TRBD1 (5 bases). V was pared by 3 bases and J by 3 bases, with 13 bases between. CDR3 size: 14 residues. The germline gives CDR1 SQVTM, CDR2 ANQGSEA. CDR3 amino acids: CSVDETAATDTQYF. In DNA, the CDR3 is TGCAGCGTTGACGAGACAGCCGCTACAGATACGCAGTATTTT.

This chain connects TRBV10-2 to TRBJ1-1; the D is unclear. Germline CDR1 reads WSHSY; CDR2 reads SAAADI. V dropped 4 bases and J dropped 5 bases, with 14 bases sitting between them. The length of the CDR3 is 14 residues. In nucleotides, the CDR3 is TGCGCCAGCAGTGGGGCTGGTGCTCAGACTGAAGCTTTCTTT. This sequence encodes CASSGAGAQTEAFF.

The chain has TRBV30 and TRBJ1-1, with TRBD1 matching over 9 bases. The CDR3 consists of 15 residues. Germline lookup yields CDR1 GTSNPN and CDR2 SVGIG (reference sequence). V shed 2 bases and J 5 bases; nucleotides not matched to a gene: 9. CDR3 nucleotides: TGTGCCTGGAGTCGTCTAGTCGACAGGGGGACTGAAGCTTTCTTT. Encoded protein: CAWSRLVDRGTEAFF. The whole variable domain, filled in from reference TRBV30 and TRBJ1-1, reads SQTIHQWPATLVQPVGSPLSLECTVEGTSNPNLYWYRQAAGRGLQLLFYSVGIGQISSEVPQNLSASRPQDRQFILSSKKLLLSDSGFYLCAWSRLVDRGTEAFFGQGTRLTVV.